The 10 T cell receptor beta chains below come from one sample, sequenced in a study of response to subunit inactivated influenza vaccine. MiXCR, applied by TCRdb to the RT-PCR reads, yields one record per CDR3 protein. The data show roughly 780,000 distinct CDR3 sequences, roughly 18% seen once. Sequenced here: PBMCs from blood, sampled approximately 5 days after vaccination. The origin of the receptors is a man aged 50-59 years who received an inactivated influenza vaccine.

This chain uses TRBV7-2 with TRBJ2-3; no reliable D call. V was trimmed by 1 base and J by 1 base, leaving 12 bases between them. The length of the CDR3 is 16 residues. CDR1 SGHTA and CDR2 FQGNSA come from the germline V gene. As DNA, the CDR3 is TGTGCCAGCAGCTTAGAAGGTGGCAGCCGCACAGATACGCAGTATTTT. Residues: CASSLEGGSRTDTQYF.

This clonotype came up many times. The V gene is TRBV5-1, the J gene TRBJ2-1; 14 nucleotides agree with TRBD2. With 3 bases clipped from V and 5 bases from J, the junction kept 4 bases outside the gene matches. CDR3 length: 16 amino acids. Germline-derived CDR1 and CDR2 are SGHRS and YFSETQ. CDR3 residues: CASSSGLAGAHNEQFF. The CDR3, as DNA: TGCGCCAGCAGCTCGGGACTAGCGGGAGCCCACAATGAGCAGTTCTTC.

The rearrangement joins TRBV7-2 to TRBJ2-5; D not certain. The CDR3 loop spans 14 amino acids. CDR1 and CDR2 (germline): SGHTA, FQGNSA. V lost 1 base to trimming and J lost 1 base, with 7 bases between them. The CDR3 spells CASSLEFFQETQYF. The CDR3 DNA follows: TGTGCCAGCAGCTTAGAATTTTTCCAAGAGACCCAGTACTTC. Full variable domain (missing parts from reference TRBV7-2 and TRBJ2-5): GAGVSQSPSNKVTEKGKDVELRCDPISGHTALYWYRQSLGQGLEFLIYFQGNSAPDKSGLPSDRFSAERTGGSVSTLTIQRTQQEDSAVYLCASSLEFFQETQYFGPGTRLLVL.

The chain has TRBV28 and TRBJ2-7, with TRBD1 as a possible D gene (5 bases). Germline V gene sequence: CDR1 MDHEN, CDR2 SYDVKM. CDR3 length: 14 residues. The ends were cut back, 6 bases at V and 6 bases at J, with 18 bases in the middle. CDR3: CASSSSGNPGEQYF. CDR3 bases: TGTGCCAGCAGCTCCTCAGGGAACCCTGGCGAGCAGTACTTC.

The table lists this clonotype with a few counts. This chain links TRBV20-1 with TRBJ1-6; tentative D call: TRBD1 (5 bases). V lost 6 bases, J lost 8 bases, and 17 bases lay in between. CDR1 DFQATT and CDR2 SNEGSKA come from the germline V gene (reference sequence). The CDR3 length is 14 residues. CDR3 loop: CSAPGGGNYSPLHF. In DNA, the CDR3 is TGCAGTGCGCCGGGCGGGGGGAATTATTCACCCCTCCACTTT.

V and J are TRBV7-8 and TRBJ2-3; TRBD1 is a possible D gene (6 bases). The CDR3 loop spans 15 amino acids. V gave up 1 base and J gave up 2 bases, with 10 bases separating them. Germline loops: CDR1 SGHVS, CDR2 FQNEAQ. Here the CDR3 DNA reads TGTGCCAGCAGCTTAGGGGACACAGTCACAGATACGCAGTATTTT. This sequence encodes CASSLGDTVTDTQYF.

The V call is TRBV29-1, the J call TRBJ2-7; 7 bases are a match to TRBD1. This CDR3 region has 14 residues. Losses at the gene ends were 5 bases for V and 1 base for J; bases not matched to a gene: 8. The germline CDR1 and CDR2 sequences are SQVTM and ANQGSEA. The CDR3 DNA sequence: TGCAGCGTTCAGGCAGGGACAGCTTCCTACGAGCAGTACTTC. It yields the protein CSVQAGTASYEQYF.

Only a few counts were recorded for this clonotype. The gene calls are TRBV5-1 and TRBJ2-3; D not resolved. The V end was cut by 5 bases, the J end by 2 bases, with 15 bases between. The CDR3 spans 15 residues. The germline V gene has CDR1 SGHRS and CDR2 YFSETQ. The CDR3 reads CASRVSGRDTDTQYF. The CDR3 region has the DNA TGCGCCAGCAGGGTCAGTGGTAGGGACACAGATACGCAGTATTTT.

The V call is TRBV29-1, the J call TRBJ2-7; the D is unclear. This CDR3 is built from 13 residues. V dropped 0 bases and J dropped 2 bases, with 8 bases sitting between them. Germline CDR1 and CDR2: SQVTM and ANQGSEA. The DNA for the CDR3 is TGCAGCGTTGAAGATGGTAGCCCCTACGAGCAGTACTTC. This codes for CSVEDGSPYEQYF.

The CDR3 region has the DNA TGTGCCAGCAGTAGGGATGGGGGTTCACCCCTCCACTTT. This encodes CASSRDGGSPLHF. This chain connects TRBV6-1 to TRBJ1-6; weak D call: TRBD1 (5 bases). The CDR3 has 13 residues. Germline CDR1 and CDR2: MNHNS and SASEGT. V was cut by 5 bases and J by 9 bases, with 11 bases left in between.